This is a list of T cell receptor beta chains from one sample in a study of T-cell reconstitution after alpha-beta-depleted transplantation in children. TCRdb passed the PCR reads through MiXCR, listing each CDR3 protein once. The sample has 200,000 to 300,000 distinct CDR3 sequences, over 20% seen once. This specimen consisted of PBMCs, obtained before TCRalphabeta/CD19-depleted stem cell transplant. The receptors shown here come from a girl aged 2 to 9 with Fanconi anemia, due to receive a stem cell transplant. Each CDR3 is given with its conserved first and last residue. The D gene is left open where the match is weak. Rows give clone size only sometimes, using once, few, many, or a class for an expanded clone.

J: TRBJ1-1; size: many; D: TRBD1; V: TRBV20-1; DNA: TGCAGTGCTAGATTGGAGGGGGCGGACACTGAAGCTTTCTTT; CDR3: CSARLEGADTEAFF
J: TRBJ1-1; size: many; D: NA; V: TRBV28; DNA: TGTGCCAGCAGTTTGGGCGGAGAGGGTGCCAAGGCTTTCTTT; CDR3: CASSLGGEGAKAFF
J: TRBJ2-3; size: many; D: TRBD2; V: TRBV12-3/TRBV12-4; DNA: TGTGCCACCTGGGCTGGACTAGCGGGTGTGTTGGATACGCAGTATTTT; CDR3: CATWAGLAGVLDTQYF
J: TRBJ2-7; size: few; D: TRBD2; V: TRBV24-1; DNA: TGTGCCACCAGTGGAGGGACAGAGAGTAGCGGGAGAGATTACGAGCAGTACTTC; CDR3: CATSGGTESSGRDYEQYF
J: TRBJ2-1; size: few; D: TRBD1; V: TRBV7-3; DNA: TGTGCCAGCAGCATGTCCAGGGGGCGCATGGATGAGCAGTTCTTC; CDR3: CASSMSRGRMDEQFF
J: TRBJ2-7; size: NA; D: TRBD1; V: TRBV20-1; DNA: TGCAGTGCTAGTAAACAGGGGGGCGAGCAGTACTTC; CDR3: CSASKQGGEQYF
J: TRBJ2-5; size: many; D: NA; V: TRBV6-6; DNA: TGTGCCAGCAGTCCGAGGGGAATAGAGACCCAGTACTTC; CDR3: CASSPRGIETQYF
J: TRBJ2-3; size: NA; D: TRBD2; V: TRBV10-3; DNA: TGTGCCATCAGCTCTCGGGGGCGGGAGGGCCGCGGAGATACGCAGTATTTT; CDR3: CAISSRGREGRGDTQYF
J: TRBJ2-2; size: NA; D: NA; V: TRBV28; DNA: TGTGCCAGCAGTTTATGGACCACGAACACCGGGGAGCTGTTTTTT; CDR3: CASSLWTTNTGELFF
J: TRBJ2-1; size: NA; D: TRBD2; V: TRBV15; DNA: TGTGCCACCAGCCAAGGGACTAGCGGGGTAAATGAGCAGTTCTTC; CDR3: CATSQGTSGVNEQFF
J: TRBJ2-1; size: many; D: TRBD2; V: TRBV29-1; DNA: TGCAGCGTTGAAGGGGGAACTAGCGGGATGCCTGGCTCCTACAATGAGCAGTTCTTC; CDR3: CSVEGGTSGMPGSYNEQFF
J: TRBJ2-5; size: many; D: NA; V: TRBV7-3; DNA: TGTGCCAGCAGCTTAACTCCCGGACAGCCACAAGAGACCCAGTACTTC; CDR3: CASSLTPGQPQETQYF
J: TRBJ2-1; size: many; D: TRBD2; V: TRBV7-9; DNA: TGTGCCAGCAGCTTGGGGACTAGCGGGAGGCCACAGTTCTTC; CDR3: CASSLGTSGRPQFF
J: TRBJ2-1; size: few; D: NA; V: TRBV29-1; DNA: TGCAGCGTTGTGGGACTTCAAGTTAATGAGCAGTTCTTC; CDR3: CSVVGLQVNEQFF
J: TRBJ2-7; size: NA; D: NA; V: TRBV20-1; DNA: TGCAGTGCTAGCGGTAGTGGGGCCTACGAGCAGTACTTC; CDR3: CSASGSGAYEQYF
J: TRBJ2-1; size: many; D: NA; V: TRBV29-1; DNA: TGCAGCGTTGAAGAATGGCCACAGAGCTCCTACAATGAGCAGTTCTTC; CDR3: CSVEEWPQSSYNEQFF
J: TRBJ2-7; size: few; D: NA; V: TRBV5-1; DNA: TGCGCCAGCAGCCTCTTCACTAGCAGAGGCTCCTACGAGCAGTACTTC; CDR3: CASSLFTSRGSYEQYF
J: TRBJ2-3; size: many; D: NA; V: TRBV7-2; DNA: TGTGCCAGCAGCTTAGACTGGGGGACTAGCACAGATACGCAGTATTTT; CDR3: CASSLDWGTSTDTQYF
J: TRBJ2-3; size: NA; D: NA; V: TRBV20-1; DNA: TGCAGTGCTAGCCGGGACTGGAGCACAGATACGCAGTATTTT; CDR3: CSASRDWSTDTQYF
J: TRBJ2-1; size: many; D: NA; V: TRBV6-4; DNA: TGTGCCAGCAGTACCTCCCCATACAATGAGCAGTTCTTC; CDR3: CASSTSPYNEQFF
J: TRBJ1-1; size: NA; D: NA; V: TRBV29-1; DNA: TGCAGCGTTGTTGGGCGTGAGGTGGTTCGGGCTTTCTTT; CDR3: CSVVGREVVRAFF
J: TRBJ1-3; size: many; D: TRBD1; V: TRBV20-1; DNA: TGCAGTGCGTATGGACAGGGCCTCTCTGGAAACACCATATATTTT; CDR3: CSAYGQGLSGNTIYF
J: TRBJ2-1; size: many; D: TRBD2; V: TRBV29-1; DNA: TGCAGCGTTGGGACTAGGAAGAATGAGCAGTTCTTC; CDR3: CSVGTRKNEQFF
J: TRBJ2-5; size: few; D: TRBD2; V: TRBV7-3; DNA: TGTGCCAGCAGCCTGCAGCGGGGCTCACAAGAGACCCAGTACTTC; CDR3: CASSLQRGSQETQYF
J: TRBJ2-3; size: many; D: NA; V: TRBV6-4; DNA: TGTGCCAGCAGTGACGGCTCGGACACAGATACGCAGTATTTT; CDR3: CASSDGSDTDTQYF
J: TRBJ2-5; size: NA; D: NA; V: TRBV6-5; DNA: TGTGCCAGCAGTTACTCTGGACGGTACCAAGAGACCCAGTACTTC; CDR3: CASSYSGRYQETQYF
J: TRBJ2-1; size: many; D: TRBD2; V: TRBV15; DNA: TGTGCCACCAGCAGATTCTTACTAGCGGGGCCATACAATGAGCAGTTCTTC; CDR3: CATSRFLLAGPYNEQFF
J: TRBJ1-2; size: many; D: TRBD1; V: TRBV20-1; DNA: TGCAGTGCTAGAGCGGGGTCAGGGGGCTCTAACTATGGCTACACCTTC; CDR3: CSARAGSGGSNYGYTF
J: TRBJ2-1; size: NA; D: TRBD2; V: TRBV10-2; DNA: TGCGCCAGCAGTGAGGTCGGACTAGCGGGAGGATACAATGAGCAGTTCTTC; CDR3: CASSEVGLAGGYNEQFF
J: TRBJ2-7; size: NA; D: TRBD2; V: TRBV29-1; DNA: TGCAGCGTTCGCGGGACTAGCGGGACTCGGCACGAGCAGTACTTC; CDR3: CSVRGTSGTRHEQYF
J: TRBJ2-1; size: many; D: NA; V: TRBV7-9; DNA: TGTGCCAGCAGCGTACCTGTGAGCTCCTACAATGAGCAGTTCTTC; CDR3: CASSVPVSSYNEQFF
J: TRBJ2-7; size: many; D: NA; V: TRBV20-1; DNA: TGCAGTGCTAACGATCCGGACAGCGCTCCCTACGAGCAGTACTTC; CDR3: CSANDPDSAPYEQYF